Below, 30 T cell receptor beta chains from the same sample are listed, as sequenced in a study of long-term antiretroviral therapy in people with HIV. Running of the v3.0 immunoSEQ assay took place at survey level. Here immunoSEQ multiplex PCR was the method, and the copy in TCRdb shows in-frame clones only, minus some. The profile shows tens of thousands of clones, 75% to 85% of them singletons. The starting material was unsorted PBMCs, obtained 0.3 years after starting antiretroviral therapy. The receptors here all came from a man aged 35 to 55 with HIV.

The gene calls are TRBV7-8 and TRBJ2-7; 14 nucleotides align to TRBD2. The CDR3 is made up of 17 amino acids. V lost 2 bases to trimming and J lost 4 bases; unmatched junction nucleotides: 7. Germline assignment: CDR1 SGHVS and CDR2 FQNEAQ. The DNA of the CDR3 is TGTGCCAGCAGCTTACTGACTAGCGGGGGGGCAGGGTACGAGCAGTACTTC. Amino acid sequence: CASSLLTSGGAGYEQYF.

Regarding this clone: Mismatch with germline at one junction end may stem from a read error. This chain connects TRBV5-1 to TRBJ1-1; 10 nucleotides line up with TRBD1. Germline-derived CDR1 and CDR2 are SGHRS and YFSETQ. This CDR3 is built from 16 residues. The CDR3 DNA reads TGTGCCAGCAGCCTCTTCGGACAGGGGGGGAACACTGAAGCTTTCTTT. Translation gives CASSLFGQGGNTEAFF.

This chain links TRBV4-3 with TRBJ1-5, with 8 bases fitting TRBD1. This CDR3 comprises 15 residues. Germline CDR1 reads LGHNA; CDR2 reads YSLEER. V trimming: 1 base; J trimming: 1 base; junction bases outside the gene matches: 0. The CDR3 reads CASSQGTGSNQPQHF. In DNA form, the CDR3 reads TGCGCCAGCAGCCAAGGGACAGGGAGCAATCAGCCCCAGCATTTT.

The CDR3 coding sequence is TGTGCCAGCAGCTTGCGGGAGGGAGTGATAAACGAGCAGTACTTC. Translated, it gives CASSLREGVINEQYF. This chain connects TRBV5-5 to TRBJ2-7, with 8 bases fitting TRBD2. Germline CDR1 SGHKS, CDR2 YYEKEE (reference sequence). J gave up 5 bases and V 1 base, and 8 bases lay outside the gene matches. The CDR3 runs to 15 residues.

This clone rates as medium-sized. V is TRBV14 and J is TRBJ2-7; 10 nucleotides align to TRBD1. V lost 1 base and J lost 6; bases outside the gene matches: 9. Germline V gene sequence: CDR1 SGHDN, CDR2 FVKESK. There are 16 residues in the CDR3. The CDR3: CASSQVRTGGGVEQYF. The CDR3 coding sequence is TGTGCCAGCAGCCAAGTAAGGACAGGGGGAGGTGTCGAGCAGTACTTC.

Details on this clone: One end of the junction varies from germline; a read error may be responsible. The chain combines TRBV7-2 with TRBJ2-3; 7 bases match TRBD1. Germline V CDR1 and CDR2: SGHTA, FQGNSA. The CDR3 is 12 residues long. In DNA, the CDR3 is TGTGCCAGCAGCCCTCGGACAGGTACGCAGTATTTT. Amino acids: CASSPRTGTQYF. Combining the CDR3 with reference TRBV7-2 and TRBJ2-3 gives the whole variable domain GAGVSQSPSNKVTEKGKDVELRCDPISGHTALYWYRQSLGQGLEFLIYFQGNSAPDKSGLPSDRFSAERTGGSVSTLTIQRTQQEDSAVYLCASSPRTGTQYFGPGTRLTVL.

In its sample, this clone was seen a few times. The chain links TRBV6-6 to TRBJ1-2; 7 bases match TRBD1. Germline assignment: CDR1 MNHNY and CDR2 SVGAGI (reference sequence). The CDR3 runs 11 residues. J gave up 12 bases and V 5 bases, and 6 bases lay outside the gene matches. CDR3 residues: CASSMTGIDTF. DNA for the CDR3: TGTGCCAGCAGTATGACAGGGATCGACACCTTC.

This clone was counted a few times. This sequence joins TRBV4-2 and TRBJ1-1, with D possibly being TRBD1 (5 bases). In germline, CDR1 is LGHNA, CDR2 YNFKEQ. Trimming left V 1 base short and J 4 bases short, with 16 bases between. This CDR3 spans 16 amino acids. CDR3 sequence: CASSQGTGRKRTEAFF. CDR3 coding DNA: TGTGCCAGCAGCCAAGGTACAGGACGAAAACGCACTGAAGCTTTCTTT.

This clone was counted a few times. The V and J genes are TRBV5-1 and TRBJ1-2; no reliable D call. Germline assignment: CDR1 SGHRS and CDR2 YFSETQ. Trimming shortened V by 0 bases and J by 5 bases, and 8 bases separated the two germline ends. This CDR3 is built from 13 residues. CDR3 sequence reads: CASSLDGGYGYTF. The CDR3 coding sequence is TGCGCCAGCAGCTTGGACGGAGGTTATGGCTACACCTTC.

The DNA of the CDR3 is TGTGCCAGCAGAGGGACTAGCGGGAGGGCCGGGGAGCTGTTTTTT. Protein product: CASRGTSGRAGELFF. The V and J genes are TRBV6-6 and TRBJ2-2; the match to TRBD2 covers 16 bases. The length of the CDR3 is 15 residues. Losses at the gene ends were 6 bases for V and 6 bases for J; bases not matched to a gene: 1. Germline CDR1 is MNHNY and CDR2 is SVGAGI (reference sequence).

The chain is built from TRBV28 and TRBJ1-5; D not resolved. Trimming left V 2 bases short and J 3 bases short, with 11 bases between. The CDR3 spans 15 residues. Germline V gene sequence: CDR1 MDHEN, CDR2 SYDVKM. The CDR3 DNA reads TGTGCCAGCAGTTTAGGACTACAGTACAATCAGCCCCAGCATTTT. Translating gives CASSLGLQYNQPQHF. The entire variable domain, with the rest obtained from reference TRBV28 and TRBJ1-5, is as follows: DVKVTQSSRYLVKRTGEKVFLECVQDMDHENMFWYRQDPGLGLRLIYFSYDVKMKEKGDIPEGYSVSREKKERFSLILESASTNQTSMYLCASSLGLQYNQPQHFGDGTRLSIL.

The J gene is TRBJ2-5, the V gene TRBV15; D call uncertain. Germline V gene sequence: CDR1 LNHNV, CDR2 YYDKDF (reference sequence). V was trimmed by 0 bases and J by 3 bases, leaving 5 bases between them. The CDR3 runs 13 residues. The DNA for the CDR3 is TGTGCCACCAGCAGAGATTTGGAAGAGACCCAGTACTTC. Its translation: CATSRDLEETQYF.

The chain joins TRBV6-5 to TRBJ2-7; D possibly corresponds to TRBD2 (6 bases). The CDR3 contains 15 residues. Trimming shortened V by 10 bases and J by 0 bases, and 19 bases separated the two germline ends. Germline CDR1 is MNHEY and CDR2 is SVGAGI. CDR3 amino acids: CATMSAGGGSYEQYF. As DNA, the CDR3 is TGTGCCACCATGTCAGCCGGGGGAGGCTCCTACGAGCAGTACTTC.

This clone was picked up a small number of times. CDR3 DNA sequence: TGTGCCAGCAGTTTTAGCGGGAGGGAAGGATACGAGCAGTACTTC. Amino acids: CASSFSGREGYEQYF. The rearrangement links TRBV27 to TRBJ2-7; the match to TRBD2 covers 11 bases. The germline CDR1 and CDR2 sequences are MNHEY and SMNVEV (reference sequence). This CDR3 contains 15 residues. V shed 3 bases, J shed 4 bases, and the junction held 5 bases outside the gene matches.

The chain employs TRBV9 and TRBJ2-7; 10 nucleotides line up with TRBD2. After removal of 4 bases from V and 3 bases from J, the junction contained 7 bases not matched to a gene. Germline assignment: CDR1 SGDLS and CDR2 YYNGEE. This CDR3 is built from 15 residues. CDR3 protein: CASSPSGGGHYEQYF. The CDR3 DNA is TGTGCCAGCAGCCCAAGCGGGGGGGGCCACTACGAGCAGTACTTC.

The chain employs TRBV28 and TRBJ1-4, with D perhaps matching TRBD1 (5 bases). Trimming shortened V by 7 bases and J by 0 bases, and 12 bases separated the two germline ends. CDR3 length equals 15 residues. The germline V gene has CDR1 MDHEN and CDR2 SYDVKM. This CDR3 is CASIPGAATNEKLFF. The DNA of the CDR3 is TGTGCCAGCATCCCCGGGGCTGCAACTAATGAAAAACTGTTTTTT.

The chain recombines TRBV9 with TRBJ2-3; 9 bases are a match to TRBD2. The V segment lost 3 bases and the J segment 3 bases; nucleotides outside the gene matches: 5. The germline V gene encodes CDR1 SGDLS and CDR2 YYNGEE. This CDR3 spans 15 amino acids. This CDR3 reads CASSAQRGATDTQYF. The CDR3 nucleotides are TGTGCCAGCAGCGCCCAGCGGGGGGCGACAGATACGCAGTATTTT. Looking up the rest from reference TRBV9 and TRBJ2-3 gives the full variable domain: DSGVTQTPKHLITATGQRVTLRCSPRSGDLSVYWYQQSLDQGLQFLIQYYNGEERAKGNILERFSAQQFPDLHSELNLSSLELGDSALYFCASSAQRGATDTQYFGPGTRLTVL.

The V gene is TRBV6-4, the J gene TRBJ1-1, with 8 bases that match TRBD1. The V gene end was trimmed by 4 bases and the J gene end by 3 bases; junction bases not matched to a gene: 4. The germline V gene has CDR1 MRHNA and CDR2 SNTAGT. This CDR3 is built from 14 residues. DNA of the CDR3: TGTGCCAGCAGTGTCAACAGGGGGTACACTGAAGCTTTCTTT. Its protein product is CASSVNRGYTEAFF.

The rearrangement joins TRBV7-2 to TRBJ2-3, with a weak D call TRBD2 (7 bases). Germline V gives CDR1 SGHTA, CDR2 FQGNSA. The CDR3 has 15 amino acids. Trimming shortened V by 5 bases and J by 4 bases, and 16 bases separated the two germline ends. The CDR3 is CASSPRTGGPDTQYF. DNA for the CDR3: TGTGCCAGCAGCCCGAGGACGGGGGGCCCAGATACGCAGTATTTT.

The gene calls are TRBV20-1 and TRBJ2-7; D perhaps matches TRBD2 (6 bases). Germline CDR1 DFQATT, CDR2 SNEGSKA (reference sequence). With 8 bases removed from V and 5 bases from J, the gap between germline ends came to 13 bases. This CDR3 contains 11 residues. The CDR3 DNA follows: TGCAGTCACGCGGAGGGCCACGAGCAGTACTTC. Encoded protein: CSHAEGHEQYF.

The V and J genes are TRBV11-2 and TRBJ2-7; D uncertain. Trimming cost V 3 bases and J 1 base, with 4 bases left between them. The CDR3 has 12 amino acids. Germline V gene data show CDR1 as SGHAT and CDR2 as FQNNGV. The CDR3, as DNA: TGTGCCAGCAGCTTTGGATCCTACGAGCAGTACTTC. The encoded protein is CASSFGSYEQYF.

This chain connects TRBV5-6 to TRBJ2-7; tentatively, D is TRBD1 (5 bases). The germline gives CDR1 SGHDT, CDR2 YYEEEE. The CDR3 has 17 residues. Trimming cost V 2 bases and J 2 bases, with 20 bases left between them. The CDR3 here is CASSFAAPGREPYEQYF. CDR3 DNA sequence: TGTGCCAGCAGCTTTGCGGCCCCGGGCAGGGAACCCTACGAGCAGTACTTC.

The chain employs TRBV11-1 and TRBJ2-5, with a weak D call TRBD2 (5 bases). Germline loops: CDR1 SGHAT, CDR2 FQDESV (reference sequence). The CDR3 extends over 13 amino acids. V was shortened by 6 bases and J by 4 bases, with 12 bases between the two germline ends. The CDR3, as DNA: TGTGCCAGCAGTCAGGACTGGGGAGAGACCCAGTACTTC. This encodes CASSQDWGETQYF.

This rearrangement joins TRBV9 to TRBJ2-2, with D possibly matching TRBD2 (6 bases). This CDR3 is 16 amino acids long. The V gene's germline CDR1 is SGDLS and CDR2 YYNGEE. The V end lost 4 bases, the J end lost 1 base, and 14 bases lay between the germline ends. DNA for the CDR3: TGTGCCAGCAGCAAGACCGGGACTCAGAACACCGGGGAGCTGTTTTTT. Its translation is CASSKTGTQNTGELFF.

In its sample, this clone was seen a few times. The V call is TRBV7-9, the J call TRBJ1-1; D might be TRBD1 (6 bases). The CDR3 is 15 residues long. The V end was cut by 6 bases, the J end by 2 bases, with 16 bases between. CDR1 and CDR2 from the germline V gene are SEHNR and FQNEAQ (reference sequence). DNA of the CDR3: TGTGCCAGCAGACCATTACAGGGTGTTAACACTGAAGCTTTCTTT. It is translated as CASRPLQGVNTEAFF.

V and J are TRBV7-8 and TRBJ2-5, with a tentative D call TRBD1 (6 bases). The V gene's germline CDR1 is SGHVS and CDR2 FQNEAQ. The CDR3 is 13 amino acids. Trimming removed 1 base at V and 5 bases at J, with 8 bases between. CDR3 protein: CASSLGQGETQYF. CDR3 coding DNA: TGTGCCAGCAGCTTAGGGCAGGGGGAGACCCAGTACTTC.

The chain employs TRBV5-4 and TRBJ2-7, with 8 nucleotides matching TRBD1. Germline assignment: CDR1 SGHNT and CDR2 YYREEE (reference sequence). The CDR3 is 15 amino acids. V trimming: 4 bases; J trimming: 6 bases; junction bases outside the gene matches: 12. Here the CDR3 DNA reads TGTGCCAGCAGCCCCGGGTCCAGGGGGCTTGCCGAGCAGTACTTC. As protein: CASSPGSRGLAEQYF.

This clone was recorded a few times. The rearrangement links TRBV2 to TRBJ1-6; 9 bases are shared with TRBD1. The V gene's germline CDR1 is SNHLY and CDR2 FYNNEI. V gave up 8 bases and J gave up 7 bases; unmatched junction bases: 9. The CDR3 has 15 residues. The CDR3 is CASGGQGVRNSPLHF. CDR3 DNA: TGTGCCAGCGGGGGACAGGGAGTCAGGAATTCACCCCTCCACTTT.

The table lists this clone with a count of one. This CDR3 is CASSQVSGGETQYF. The CDR3 DNA is TGTGCCAGCAGCCAAGTCAGCGGGGGAGAGACCCAGTACTTC. The genes are TRBV4-2 and TRBJ2-5, with TRBD2 matching 8 bases. The CDR3 runs to 14 residues. Germline CDR1 is LGHNA and CDR2 is YNFKEQ. J gave up 4 bases and V 1 base, and 2 bases lay outside the gene matches.

The chain recombines TRBV28 with TRBJ2-7; no reliable D call. Germline values: CDR1 MDHEN, CDR2 SYDVKM. V was cut by 0 bases and J by 2 bases, with 11 bases left in between. The CDR3 runs to 15 residues. The CDR3 DNA reads as TGTGCCAGCAGTTTATGGGACCGGAGTCCCTACGAGCAGTACTTC. Protein: CASSLWDRSPYEQYF.